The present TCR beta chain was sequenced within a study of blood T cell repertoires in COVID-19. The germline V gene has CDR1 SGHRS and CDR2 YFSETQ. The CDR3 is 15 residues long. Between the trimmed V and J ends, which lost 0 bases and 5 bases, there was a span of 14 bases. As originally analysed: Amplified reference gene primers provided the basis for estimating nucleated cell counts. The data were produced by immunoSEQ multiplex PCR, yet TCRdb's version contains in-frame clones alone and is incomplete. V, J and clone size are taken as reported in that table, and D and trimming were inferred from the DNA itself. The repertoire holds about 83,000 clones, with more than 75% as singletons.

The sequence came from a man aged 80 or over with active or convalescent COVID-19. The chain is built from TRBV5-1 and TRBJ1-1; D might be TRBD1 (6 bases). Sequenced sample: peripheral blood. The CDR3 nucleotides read TGCGCCAGCAGCTTGGTCGGCAGGGGAAGGACTGAAGCTTTCTTT. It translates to CASSLVGRGRTEAFF.